This TCR beta chain emerged from a study of T-cell reconstitution after alpha-beta-depleted transplantation in children. Unique molecular identifiers were incorporated when the TCRbeta library was constructed. MiXCR, run by TCRdb on the PCR reads, gives a single entry per CDR3 protein. The data hold hundreds of thousands of distinct CDR3 sequences, with approximately 9.5% observed a single time. V trimming: 5 bases; J trimming: 4 bases; junction bases outside the gene matches: 8. Looked up from germline, CDR1 is SGHRS and CDR2 is YFSETQ. This CDR3 spans 15 amino acids. This clonotype came up a few times.

The sample consisted of PBMCs from the stem cell graft donor, taken from the stem cell graft. The rearrangement joins TRBV5-1 to TRBJ2-7; TRBD2 matches 11 bases. The origin of this receptor is a human donor who donated a stem cell graft to a child with acute lymphoblastic leukemia. DNA of the CDR3: TGCGCCAGCAGTGCTAGCGGGGGGCCGGATTACGAGCAGTACTTC. Translation gives CASSASGGPDYEQYF. Full variable domain (outside the CDR3, taken from reference TRBV5-1 and TRBJ2-7): KAGVTQTPRYLIKTRGQQVTLSCSPISGHRSVSWYQQTPGQGLQFLFEYFSETQRNKGNFPGRFSGRQFSNSRSEMNVSTLELGDSALYLCASSASGGPDYEQYFGPGTRLTVT.